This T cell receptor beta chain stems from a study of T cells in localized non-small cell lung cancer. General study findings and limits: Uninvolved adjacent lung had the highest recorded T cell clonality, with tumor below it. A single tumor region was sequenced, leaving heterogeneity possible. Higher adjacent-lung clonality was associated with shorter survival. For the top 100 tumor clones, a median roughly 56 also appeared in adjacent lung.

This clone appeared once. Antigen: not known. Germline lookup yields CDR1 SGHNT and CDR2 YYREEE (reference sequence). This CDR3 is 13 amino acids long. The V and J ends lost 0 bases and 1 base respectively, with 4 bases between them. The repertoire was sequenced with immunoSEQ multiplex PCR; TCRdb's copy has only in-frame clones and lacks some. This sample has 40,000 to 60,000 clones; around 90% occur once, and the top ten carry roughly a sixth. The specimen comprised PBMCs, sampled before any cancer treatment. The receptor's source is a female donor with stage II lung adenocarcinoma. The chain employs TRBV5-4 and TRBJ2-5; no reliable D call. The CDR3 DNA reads TGTGCCAGCAGCTTGGGATTCCAAGAGACCCAGTACTTC. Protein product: CASSLGFQETQYF.